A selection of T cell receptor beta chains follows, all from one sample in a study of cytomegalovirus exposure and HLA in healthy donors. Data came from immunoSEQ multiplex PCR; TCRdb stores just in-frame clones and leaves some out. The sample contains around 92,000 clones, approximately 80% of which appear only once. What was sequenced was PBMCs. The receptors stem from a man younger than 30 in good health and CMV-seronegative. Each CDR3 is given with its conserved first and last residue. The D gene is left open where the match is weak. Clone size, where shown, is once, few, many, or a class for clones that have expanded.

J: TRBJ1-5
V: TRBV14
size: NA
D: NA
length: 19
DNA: TGTGCCAGCAGCCAAGCCAGGGGCCAATCTCCCTATAGCAATCAGCCCCAGCATTTT
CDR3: CASSQARGQSPYSNQPQHF

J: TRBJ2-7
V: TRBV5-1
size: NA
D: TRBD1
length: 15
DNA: TGCGCCAGCAGCGCAACCGGGACAGGGGACAACGAGCAGTACTTC
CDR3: CASSATGTGDNEQYF

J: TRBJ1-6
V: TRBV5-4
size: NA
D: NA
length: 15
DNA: TGTGCCAGCAGCCCGGTCGGGGGGTTAAATTCACCCCTCCACTTT
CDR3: CASSPVGGLNSPLHF

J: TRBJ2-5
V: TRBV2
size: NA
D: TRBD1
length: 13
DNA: TGTGCCAGCAGTCAGACAGGGCGAGAGACCCAGTACTTC
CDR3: CASSQTGRETQYF

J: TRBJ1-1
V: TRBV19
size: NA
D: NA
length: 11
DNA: TGTGCCAGTAGTAGGCCAGCTGAAGCTTTCTTT
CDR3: CASSRPAEAFF

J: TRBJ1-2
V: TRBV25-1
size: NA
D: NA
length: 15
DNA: TGTGCCAGCAGTGAATCCCTAGCGCCAAACTATGGCTACACCTTC
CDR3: CASSESLAPNYGYTF

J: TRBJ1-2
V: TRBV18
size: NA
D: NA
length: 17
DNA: TGTGCCAGCTCACTTGAGTCCGGGGCCATCGGGGGAAATGGCTACACCTTC
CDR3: CASSLESGAIGGNGYTF

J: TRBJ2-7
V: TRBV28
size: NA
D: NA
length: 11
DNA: TGTGCCAGCAGTCGCCTCTACGAGCAGTACTTC
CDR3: CASSRLYEQYF

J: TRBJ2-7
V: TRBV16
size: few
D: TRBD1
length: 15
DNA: TGTGCCAGCAGCCACCCTGGGACAGGGGTATACGAGCAGTACTTC
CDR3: CASSHPGTGVYEQYF

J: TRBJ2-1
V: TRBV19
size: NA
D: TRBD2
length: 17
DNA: TGTGCCAGTAGTATTTGGGGCGGGGGGCCTTCCTACAATGAGCAGTTCTTC
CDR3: CASSIWGGGPSYNEQFF

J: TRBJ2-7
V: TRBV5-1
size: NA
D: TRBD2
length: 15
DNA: TGCGCCAGCACCACCGGACACGGGAGGACCTACGAGCAGTACTTC
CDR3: CASTTGHGRTYEQYF

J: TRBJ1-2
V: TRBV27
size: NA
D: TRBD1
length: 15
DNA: TGTGCCAGCAGTTTAGTGGGACAGGGGGTGACGGGCTACACCTTC
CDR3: CASSLVGQGVTGYTF

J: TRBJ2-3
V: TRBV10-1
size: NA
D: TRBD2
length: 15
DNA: TGCGCCAGCAGTCTTACTAGCGGGGGGCCTGATACGCAGTATTTT
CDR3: CASSLTSGGPDTQYF

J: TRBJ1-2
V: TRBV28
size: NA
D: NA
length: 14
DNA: TGTGCCAGCAGTTTACACCGCGGACTTTATGGCTACACCTTC
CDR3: CASSLHRGLYGYTF

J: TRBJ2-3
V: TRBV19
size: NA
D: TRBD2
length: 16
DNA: TGTGCCAGTAGTATAGTAACGGGGGGGCCCACAGATACGCAGTATTTT
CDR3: CASSIVTGGPTDTQYF

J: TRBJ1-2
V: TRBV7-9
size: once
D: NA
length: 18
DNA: TGTTCCAGCAGCTTAGGGGCGGGGACCGCGCCCAAAGAACATGGCTACACCTTC
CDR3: CSSSLGAGTAPKEHGYTF

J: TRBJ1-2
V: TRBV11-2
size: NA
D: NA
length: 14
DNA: TGTGCCAGCAGCGCCGCGGGGTCCAACTATGGCTACACCTTC
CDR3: CASSAAGSNYGYTF

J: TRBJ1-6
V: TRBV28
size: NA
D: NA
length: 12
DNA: TGTGCCAGCGGACAGTACAATTCACCCCTCCACTTT
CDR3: CASGQYNSPLHF

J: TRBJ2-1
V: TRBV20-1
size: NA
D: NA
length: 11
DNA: TGCAGTGTCCCGGGGGACAATGAGCAGTTCTTC
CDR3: CSVPGDNEQFF

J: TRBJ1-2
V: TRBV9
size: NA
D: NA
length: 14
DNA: TGTGCCAGCAGCGTAGGGACCCCGAGCGGTGGCTACACCTTC
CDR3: CASSVGTPSGGYTF

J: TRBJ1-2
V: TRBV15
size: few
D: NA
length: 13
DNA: TGTGCCACCAGCATAGGGAGCAACTATGGCTACACCTTC
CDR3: CATSIGSNYGYTF

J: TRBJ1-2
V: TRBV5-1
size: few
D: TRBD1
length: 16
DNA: TGCGCCAGCAGCTCGAAGGGGGACAGGGCAAACTATGGCTACACCTTC
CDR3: CASSSKGDRANYGYTF

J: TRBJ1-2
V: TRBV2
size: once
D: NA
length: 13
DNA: TGTGCCAGCAGTGAAACAGGGTACTATGGCTACACCTTC
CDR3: CASSETGYYGYTF

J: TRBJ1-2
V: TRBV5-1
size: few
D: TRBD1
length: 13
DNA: TGCGCCAGCAGCCCCGGGACAGGGTATGGCTACACCTTC
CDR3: CASSPGTGYGYTF

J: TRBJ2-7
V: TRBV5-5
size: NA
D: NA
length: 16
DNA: TGTGCCAGCAGTCAGCGAGGATGGCGGGCTGACTACGAGCAGTACTTC
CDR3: CASSQRGWRADYEQYF

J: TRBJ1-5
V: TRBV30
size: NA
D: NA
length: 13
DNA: TGTGCCTGGAGTGGTTCGGGGGATCAGCCCCAGCATTTT
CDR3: CAWSGSGDQPQHF

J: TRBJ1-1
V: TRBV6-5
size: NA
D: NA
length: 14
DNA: TGTGCCAGCAGTTACCGACAGATTGGGACTGAAGCTTTCTTT
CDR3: CASSYRQIGTEAFF

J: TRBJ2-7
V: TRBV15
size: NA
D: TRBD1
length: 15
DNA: TGTGCCACCAGCAGGGAGGACAGGGGACTCTCCGAGCAGTACTTC
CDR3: CATSREDRGLSEQYF

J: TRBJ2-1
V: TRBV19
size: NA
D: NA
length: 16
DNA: TGTGCCAGTAGTATCAGGGGGAGCGGGGGTTACAATGAGCAGTTCTTC
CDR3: CASSIRGSGGYNEQFF

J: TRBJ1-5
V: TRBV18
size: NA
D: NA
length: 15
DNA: TGTGCCAGCTCACCGGGCGGGGGAGGAAATCAGCCCCAGCATTTT
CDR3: CASSPGGGGNQPQHF

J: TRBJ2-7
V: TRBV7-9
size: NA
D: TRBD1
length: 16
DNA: TGTTCCAGCAGCTTCGGGACAGGGACACTAACCTACGAGCAGTACTTC
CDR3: CSSSFGTGTLTYEQYF

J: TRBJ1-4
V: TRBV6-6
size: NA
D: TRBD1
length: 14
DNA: TGTGCCAGCAGTTACCAGGGGGCGGTTGAAAAACTGTTTTTT
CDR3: CASSYQGAVEKLFF

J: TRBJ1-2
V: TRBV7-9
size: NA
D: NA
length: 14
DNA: TGTGCCAGCAGCCCGGGGACATCCGGGGTCGGCTACACCTTC
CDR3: CASSPGTSGVGYTF

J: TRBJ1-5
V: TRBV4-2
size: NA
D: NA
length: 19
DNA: TGTGCCAGCAGCCAAATGGCGGGGGGCAATGGGCGGGGCAATCAGCCCCAGCATTTT
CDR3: CASSQMAGGNGRGNQPQHF

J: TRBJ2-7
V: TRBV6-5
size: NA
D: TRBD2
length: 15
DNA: TGTGCCAGCAGTTACTCCGGGACTAGCCTTCTCGAGCAGTACTTC
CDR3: CASSYSGTSLLEQYF